Below, 4 T cell receptor beta chains from the same sample are listed, as sequenced in a study of shared clonotypes between healthy human individuals. In the naive CD8 group, cells lacked CD45RO and were positively selected for CCR7, so terminally differentiated effector memory CD45RA+ cells were left out. The data were produced by immunoSEQ multiplex PCR, yet TCRdb's version contains in-frame clones alone and is incomplete. The table lists about 2 million clones, less than 95% of them singletons. Sequences were obtained from naive CD8+ T cells sorted from blood. The receptors shown here come from a man between 18 and 35 years old in good health.

The chain combines TRBV5-4 with TRBJ2-7, with TRBD2 as a possible D gene (6 bases). The CDR3 is 14 residues long. The V gene lost 0 bases and the J gene lost 3 bases, with 10 bases spanning the gap. Germline CDR1 is SGHNT and CDR2 is YYREEE (reference sequence). CDR3 nucleotide sequence: TGTGCCAGCAGCTTGGGGGCTAGCGACTACGAGCAGTACTTC. Protein product: CASSLGASDYEQYF.

V usage is TRBV29-1 and J usage is TRBJ1-1; D ambiguous. The CDR3 is 11 amino acids. V was trimmed by 4 bases and J by 8 bases, leaving 11 bases between them. Germline V CDR1 and CDR2: SQVTM, ANQGSEA. The CDR3 DNA follows: TGCAGCGTTGCTTCCCTCATGGAAGCTTTCTTT. Translated: CSVASLMEAFF.

DNA for the CDR3: TGTGCCAGCAGCTTAGAGGTCTTTCACCAAGAGACCCAGTACTTC. Its protein is CASSLEVFHQETQYF. The rearrangement uses TRBV7-6 and TRBJ2-5; D remains ambiguous. CDR1 is SGHVS and CDR2 is FNYEAQ in the germline V gene. The V and J ends lost 1 base and 0 bases respectively, with 9 bases between them. The CDR3 consists of 15 residues.

The rearrangement joins TRBV14 to TRBJ2-5; unclear D gene. This CDR3 has 16 amino acids. From germline, CDR1 is SGHDN and CDR2 FVKESK. With 0 bases removed from V and 2 bases from J, the gap between germline ends came to 13 bases. The CDR3 protein is CASSQDILDGQETQYF. CDR3 coding DNA: TGTGCCAGCAGCCAAGATATTCTGGACGGTCAAGAGACCCAGTACTTC.